The rows below give T cell receptor beta chains drawn from one sample of a study of blood T cell repertoires in COVID-19. Sequenced by immunoSEQ multiplex PCR; TCRdb stores in-frame clones only, minus some. In the table there are some 110,000 clones, roughly four fifths of which are singletons. Sequencing input: peripheral blood. These receptors were taken from a woman between 65 and 79 years old with acute or convalescent COVID-19. CDR3s include the opening cysteine and the closing phenylalanine or tryptophan. The order of the fields is CDR3 length, clone size, J gene, D gene, V gene, CDR3 DNA, CDR3 protein. A D gene is named only where the DNA matches it firmly. Expanded clones get a size class; other rows say once, few or many, or leave the size out.

16 | many | TRBJ2-3 | TRBD2 | TRBV5-1 | TGCGCCAGCAGCTCGAACCAGCGGGGTGGTTCAGATACGCAGTATTTT | CASSSNQRGGSDTQYF
13 | - | TRBJ2-1 | - | TRBV9 | TGTGCCAGCAGCCAGGGTTCGGAGGGTGAGCAGTTCTTC | CASSQGSEGEQFF
16 | - | TRBJ2-5 | TRBD2 | TRBV3-1/TRBV3-2 | TGTGCCAGCAGTAACGTGGCTAGCGGGGTCTCGGAGACCCAGTACTTC | CASSNVASGVSETQYF
15 | - | TRBJ2-1 | TRBD2 | TRBV9 | TGTGCCAGCAGCCCCCGGGGGGGATTACAATATGAGCAGTTCTTC | CASSPRGGLQYEQFF
13 | - | TRBJ2-2 | - | TRBV30 | TGTGCCTGGAGACTAGGGAGCACCGGGGAGCTGTTTTTT | CAWRLGSTGELFF
12 | - | TRBJ1-5 | - | TRBV27 | TGTGCCAGCAGTTCCACAGCGGAGCCCCAGCATTTT | CASSSTAEPQHF
15 | - | TRBJ2-5 | - | TRBV24-1 | TGTGCCACCAGTGATCACGGGCGGGCCAAAGAGACCCAGTACTTC | CATSDHGRAKETQYF
13 | few | TRBJ1-5 | TRBD1 | TRBV18 | TGTGCCAGCTCAGCAGGGGGCGCCGAGCCCCAGCATTTT | CASSAGGAEPQHF
15 | - | TRBJ2-2 | - | TRBV7-9 | TGTGCCAGCAGGCTAGACAGTGCGAACACCGGGGAGCTGTTTTTT | CASRLDSANTGELFF
14 | - | TRBJ1-1 | TRBD1 | TRBV7-9 | TGTGCCAGCACCTCCGGGACAGGGGCTCCTGAAGCTTTCTTT | CASTSGTGAPEAFF
14 | - | TRBJ1-6 | TRBD1 | TRBV5-4 | TGTGCCAGCAGCTTACAGGGGAATAATTCACCCCTCCACTTT | CASSLQGNNSPLHF
13 | - | TRBJ1-2 | - | TRBV7-9 | TGTGCCAGCAGCGGGAGTGCCCTCTATGGCTACACCTTC | CASSGSALYGYTF
15 | - | TRBJ2-3 | - | TRBV5-1 | TGCGCCAGCAGCTCCGGGACACAAGGGGCAGATACGCAGTATTTT | CASSSGTQGADTQYF
12 | - | TRBJ1-2 | - | TRBV29-1 | TGCAGCGCGCCAGGGGCTAACTATGGCTACACCTTC | CSAPGANYGYTF
15 | - | TRBJ1-6 | TRBD1 | TRBV10-3 | TGTGCCATCAGACCGACAGGGGGCGATAATTCACCCCTCCACTTT | CAIRPTGGDNSPLHF
13 | - | TRBJ1-1 | - | TRBV10-1 | TGCGCCAGCAGTGAACAGGGGAACACTGAAGCTTTCTTT | CASSEQGNTEAFF
15 | - | TRBJ2-1 | - | TRBV6-2/TRBV6-3 | TGTGCCAGCAGTGCACGCGGGCCAAAATACAATGAGCAGTTCTTC | CASSARGPKYNEQFF
12 | few | TRBJ1-1 | TRBD1 | TRBV3-1/TRBV3-2 | TGTGCCAGCAGCCAGACAGGGACTGAAGCTTTCTTT | CASSQTGTEAFF
16 | - | TRBJ1-2 | TRBD1 | TRBV28 | TGTGCCAGCAGTTTTTATGAAGGGACAGGGAGGAATGGCTACACCTTC | CASSFYEGTGRNGYTF
14 | - | TRBJ1-2 | - | TRBV4-3 | TGCGCCAGCAGCCCGACAGGAGGAGGCTATGGCTACACCTTC | CASSPTGGGYGYTF
15 | - | TRBJ1-1 | - | TRBV5-5 | TGTGCCAGCAGCCCGGACATATGGATGAACACTGAAGCTTTCTTT | CASSPDIWMNTEAFF
13 | - | TRBJ1-1 | - | TRBV7-9 | TGTGCCAGCAAGCGGGACCTAGGGACTGAAGCTTTCTTT | CASKRDLGTEAFF
14 | - | TRBJ1-1 | - | TRBV6-5 | TGTGCCAGCAGTTACGTGGCCCCGAACACTGAAGCTTTCTTT | CASSYVAPNTEAFF
13 | - | TRBJ2-5 | - | TRBV11-3 | TGTGCCAGCAGCGAACACAGGCTAGAGACCCAGTACTTC | CASSEHRLETQYF
15 | few | TRBJ1-6 | TRBD1 | TRBV5-6 | TGTGCCAGCACCCCCGACGGGACAGGGACTTCACCCCTCCACTTT | CASTPDGTGTSPLHF
17 | - | TRBJ2-2 | - | TRBV5-4 | TGTGCCAGCAGCTTGGTTGGAGGGGGCCGGGGGACCGGGGAGCTGTTTTTT | CASSLVGGGRGTGELFF
14 | once | TRBJ2-1 | - | TRBV18 | TGTGCCAGCTCACCACTAGGAGGATACAATGAGCAGTTCTTC | CASSPLGGYNEQFF
15 | - | TRBJ1-1 | TRBD1 | TRBV5-1 | TGCGCCAGCAGATCCACTTACAGGGGCCCCACTGAAGCTTTCTTT | CASRSTYRGPTEAFF
15 | - | TRBJ1-1 | TRBD1 | TRBV18 | TGTGCCAGCTCACCCGGACAGGGCTTGAACACTGAAGCTTTCTTT | CASSPGQGLNTEAFF
15 | - | TRBJ2-2 | - | TRBV7-2 | TGTGCCAGCAGCCCATCACAGATTAACACCGGGGAGCTGTTTTTT | CASSPSQINTGELFF
12 | - | TRBJ1-6 | - | TRBV6-5 | TGTGCCAGCAGTCAGACACGTTCACCCCTCCACTTT | CASSQTRSPLHF
16 | many | TRBJ2-3 | TRBD2 | TRBV6-4 | TGTGCCAGCAGTGACTCCGGGGGGGGCGGCACAGATACGCAGTATTTT | CASSDSGGGGTDTQYF
13 | - | TRBJ1-1 | - | TRBV30 | TGTGCCTGGGGGCGCCCCTGGAACACTGAAGCTTTCTTT | CAWGRPWNTEAFF
13 | - | TRBJ2-1 | TRBD1 | TRBV2 | TGTGCCGCCAGGGACAGGGGCTACAATGAGCAGTTCTTC | CAARDRGYNEQFF
15 | once | TRBJ1-6 | TRBD1 | TRBV5-1 | TGCGCCAGCAGCCGGGACAGCTCCTATAATTCACCCCTCCACTTT | CASSRDSSYNSPLHF
13 | - | TRBJ2-7 | TRBD1 | TRBV7-9 | TGTGCCAGCAGCAACAGGGGGTCCTACGAGCAGTACTTC | CASSNRGSYEQYF
19 | - | TRBJ1-2 | - | TRBV27 | TGTGCCAGCAGTTTATTTGCGATACAGCCCGATAAATCTAACTATGGCTACACCTTC | CASSLFAIQPDKSNYGYTF
16 | - | TRBJ1-6 | TRBD1 | TRBV6-1 | TGTGCCAGCAGTGCACGACAGGGGAGCTTTAATTCACCCCTCCACTTT | CASSARQGSFNSPLHF
15 | - | TRBJ2-7 | TRBD1 | TRBV5-6 | TGTGCCAGCAGTCCGGACAGGGGCGGGTCCTACGAGCAGTACTTC | CASSPDRGGSYEQYF
15 | - | TRBJ1-5 | - | TRBV5-6 | TGTGCCAGCAGCTCGCGAGGGGGGGCGGATCAGCCCCAGCATTTT | CASSSRGGADQPQHF
15 | - | TRBJ2-5 | TRBD1 | TRBV19 | TGTGCCAGTAGTATCCTCGGACAGGGAAAAGAGACCCAGTACTTC | CASSILGQGKETQYF
13 | - | TRBJ1-5 | - | TRBV6-5 | TGTGCCAGCAGTAGCAGTTTCGGGCAGCCCCAGCATTTT | CASSSSFGQPQHF
16 | - | TRBJ1-3 | - | TRBV4-2 | TGTGCCAGCAGCCAAGTTGCCTCCGGCTCTGGAAACACCATATATTTT | CASSQVASGSGNTIYF
15 | - | TRBJ2-1 | TRBD1 | TRBV19 | TGTGCCAGTAGTGAACAGGGGGTAGGGATCGATGAGCAGTTCTTC | CASSEQGVGIDEQFF
14 | - | TRBJ1-2 | - | TRBV11-2 | TGTGCCAGCAGCTTAGGCCCAGACTCCTATGGCTACACCTTC | CASSLGPDSYGYTF
18 | - | TRBJ1-1 | - | TRBV24-1 | TGTGCCACCAGTGATTTAGATCCCCGGCAGGGGCTGAACACTGAAGCTTTCTTT | CATSDLDPRQGLNTEAFF
14 | - | TRBJ1-5 | - | TRBV19 | TGTGCCAGTAGTATAGGGTGGCAGAATCAGCCCCAGCATTTT | CASSIGWQNQPQHF
13 | - | TRBJ1-5 | - | TRBV30 | TGTGCCTGGGCCCACCAGGGCAATCAGCCCCAGCATTTT | CAWAHQGNQPQHF
14 | - | TRBJ1-1 | - | TRBV4-1 | TGCGCCAGCAGCCAAGATAGCAGGACTTTTGAAGCTTTCTTT | CASSQDSRTFEAFF
15 | - | TRBJ1-1 | - | TRBV2 | TGTGCCAGCAGGCTTGGAGGAGGGATGAACACTGAAGCTTTCTTT | CASRLGGGMNTEAFF
17 | - | TRBJ2-1 | TRBD2 | TRBV27 | TGTGCCAGCAGTAAAACGGGACTAGCGGGACCTGACAATGAGCAGTTCTTC | CASSKTGLAGPDNEQFF
14 | - | TRBJ1-5 | - | TRBV19 | TGTGCCAGTAGTCCAGGCCCTGGAATCCAGCCCCAGCATTTT | CASSPGPGIQPQHF
15 | - | TRBJ2-7 | TRBD1 | TRBV11-2 | TGTGCCAGCAGCCAGGACAGGGGTATGGCCTACGAGCAGTACTTC | CASSQDRGMAYEQYF